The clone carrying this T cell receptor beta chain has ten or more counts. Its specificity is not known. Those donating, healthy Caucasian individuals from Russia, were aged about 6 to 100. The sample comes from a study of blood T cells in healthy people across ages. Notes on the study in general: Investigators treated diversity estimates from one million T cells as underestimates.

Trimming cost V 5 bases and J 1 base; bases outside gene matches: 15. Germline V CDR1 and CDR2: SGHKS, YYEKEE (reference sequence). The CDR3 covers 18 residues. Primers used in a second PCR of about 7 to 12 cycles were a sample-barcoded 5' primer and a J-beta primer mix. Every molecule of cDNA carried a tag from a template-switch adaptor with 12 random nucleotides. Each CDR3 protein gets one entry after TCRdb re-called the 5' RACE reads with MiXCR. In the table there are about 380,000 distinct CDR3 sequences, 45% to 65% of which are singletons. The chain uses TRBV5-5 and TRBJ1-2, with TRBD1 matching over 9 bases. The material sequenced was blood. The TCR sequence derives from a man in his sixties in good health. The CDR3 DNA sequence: TGTGCCAGCAGTTCAAAATTCCGGGACAGGGTTCTTAACTATGGCTACACCTTC. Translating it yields CASSSKFRDRVLNYGYTF.